The rows below give T cell receptor beta chains drawn from one sample of a study of T cells after posttransplantation cyclophosphamide. Libraries were prepared by immunoSEQ multiplex PCR; TCRdb keeps only in-frame clonotypes and omits some of them. The table includes around 30,000 clones, over 85% detected once. The material sequenced was PBMCs. All receptors come from a woman in her 40s with a blood cancer, CMV-positive, and with a related stem cell donor. Both conserved end residues are part of each CDR3. A D gene is named only where the DNA matches it firmly.

CASSPEVRSEAFF | TRBV18 | . | TRBJ1-1
CASGGTRGSTDTQYF | TRBV6-1 | . | TRBJ2-3
CAISAPRAGDTYEQYF | TRBV10-3 | TRBD2 | TRBJ2-7
CASTRSATNEKLFF | TRBV6-5 | . | TRBJ1-4
CASSWGDRVVETQYF | TRBV5-4 | TRBD1 | TRBJ2-5
CASSPLRRGFSYEQYF | TRBV18 | . | TRBJ2-7
CASKEGSGGYGYTF | TRBV28 | . | TRBJ1-2
CASSLGGIYEQYF | TRBV7-2 | . | TRBJ2-7
CASSFEGDTQYF | TRBV5-1 | . | TRBJ2-3
CASRPPGQGAGANVLTF | TRBV28 | TRBD1 | TRBJ2-6
CASSGGGGDNQPQHF | TRBV5-6 | . | TRBJ1-5
CASSLLPRTEPNTEAFF | TRBV4-1 | . | TRBJ1-1
CASSSYLAPEQFF | TRBV7-9 | . | TRBJ2-1
CASREYRGMAGANVLTF | TRBV27 | TRBD1 | TRBJ2-6
CASSSDRGTGELFF | TRBV5-4 | TRBD1 | TRBJ2-2
CASSLVAETQYF | TRBV7-8 | . | TRBJ2-3
CASTLQGDTQYF | TRBV2 | . | TRBJ2-3
CASSIYPRTGRTEAFF | TRBV13 | TRBD1 | TRBJ1-1
CASQDFTDTQYF | TRBV10-3 | . | TRBJ2-3
CASSHGRTGRAYEQYF | TRBV4-1 | TRBD1 | TRBJ2-7
CASSPGTGTYEQYF | TRBV28 | TRBD1 | TRBJ2-7
CASSYEGLRGTEAFF | TRBV6-6 | . | TRBJ1-1
CASSPVWGQGRQETQYF | TRBV7-7 | TRBD1 | TRBJ2-5
CASSLFPGTGGINEKLFF | TRBV7-6 | TRBD1 | TRBJ1-4
CASSYEGQPQHF | TRBV6-5 | . | TRBJ1-5
CASSFSGTDTQYF | TRBV5-4 | . | TRBJ2-3
CASSLVQERYEQYF | TRBV7-9 | . | TRBJ2-7
CASSVTGGGEKLFF | TRBV9 | . | TRBJ1-4
CASSFRTGVGTEAFF | TRBV11-2 | TRBD1 | TRBJ1-1
CALRGTVSYNEQFF | TRBV2 | . | TRBJ2-1
CASSLQEKVRSPLHF | TRBV6-5 | . | TRBJ1-6
CASSLGAKVLEDSNQPQHF | TRBV28 | . | TRBJ1-5
CASSLDSPSSNQPQHF | TRBV4-1 | . | TRBJ1-5
CASSETASGGTDEQFF | TRBV6-4 | TRBD2 | TRBJ2-1
CASSPGGSSYEQYF | TRBV7-2 | . | TRBJ2-7
CASSLWGDNQPQHF | TRBV5-1 | . | TRBJ1-5
CASLLSGQTPNSPLHF | TRBV27 | TRBD1 | TRBJ1-6
CASTSQGRVREQYF | TRBV6-6 | . | TRBJ2-7
CASSLGQGNTGELFF | TRBV5-4 | . | TRBJ2-2
CASSSQGAEAFF | TRBV6-5 | TRBD1 | TRBJ1-1
CASSSSDSDNEQFF | TRBV5-4 | . | TRBJ2-1
CASSESEGSTEAFF | TRBV10-2 | . | TRBJ1-1
CASSLDPGMTGENSPLHF | TRBV7-9 | . | TRBJ1-6
CASSRTSGADTQYF | TRBV5-8 | TRBD2 | TRBJ2-3
CASSPLVGRGGPYEQYF | TRBV18 | TRBD2 | TRBJ2-7
CASSFSTGHQPQHF | TRBV7-2 | . | TRBJ1-5
CASSPTGGKNQPQHF | TRBV2 | TRBD1 | TRBJ1-5
CASSSGRDRGWEKLFF | TRBV7-9 | TRBD1 | TRBJ1-4
CASTRGGRGDSPLHF | TRBV6-5 | . | TRBJ1-6
CASSQGGTGNGGYTF | TRBV4-3 | TRBD1 | TRBJ1-2
CASYFATGAVGELFF | TRBV28 | TRBD1 | TRBJ2-2
CASSVYRGGNQPQHF | TRBV6-1 | TRBD1 | TRBJ1-5